This T cell receptor beta chain is from a study of T cell repertoires in cytomegalovirus infection. Comment on this clonotype: Its antigen is currently unknown.

Each CDR3 protein gets one entry after TCRdb re-called the reads with MiXCR. The sample has around 900,000 distinct CDR3 sequences; less than 35% are singletons. Deletions cut 4 bases from V and 10 bases from J, with 8 bases between. This CDR3 has 11 amino acids. Germline CDR1 reads SEHNR; CDR2 reads FQNEAQ (reference sequence). The V call is TRBV7-9, the J call TRBJ2-1, with D maybe TRBD2 (5 bases). This sequence originates from a human donor in good health (CMV status not recorded). Some clones in this sample may be carry-over from other donors' samples. Material: cultured CD8+ T cells from PBMCs, obtained from culture after CMV antigen stimulation. This CDR3 reads CASSSQREQFF. CDR3 bases: TGTGCCAGCAGCTCCCAGCGGGAGCAGTTCTTC.